The subject of this entry is one TCR beta chain. Deletions cut 5 bases from V and 3 bases from J, with 17 bases between. This CDR3 region has 16 residues. The germline gives CDR1 SGHVS, CDR2 FNYEAQ. The sample is drawn from a study of blood T cell repertoires in COVID-19. Study context: Whether acute or convalescent, the COVID-19 samples came from the United States, Italy and Spain. Sample material is recorded as cDNA or gDNA derived from T cells, B-cell-depleted T cells, or PBMCs.

Per the authors' pipeline: Counts of nucleated cells, estimated from reference gene primer amplification, were obtained. The assay was immunoSEQ multiplex PCR, and TCRdb's table has in-frame clones only and misses some. V and J calls and clone size come straight from that table; D and trimming were deduced from the DNA. The sample records more than 100,000 clones, 70% to 85% being singletons. The source of this sequence is a woman in her fifties or sixties with acute or convalescent COVID-19. The gene calls are TRBV7-6 and TRBJ2-1, with D tentatively TRBD1 (5 bases). Sequencing was done on a sample of peripheral blood. CDR3 nucleotides: TGTGCCAGCAGCCAGGCGACAGATAGGGGCTACAATGAGCAGTTCTTC. It translates to CASSQATDRGYNEQFF. Complete variable domain (other parts from reference TRBV7-6 and TRBJ2-1): GAGVSQSPRYKVTKRGQDVALRCDPISGHVSLYWYRQALGQGPEFLTYFNYEAQQDKSGLPNDRFSAERPEGSISTLTIQRTEQRDSAMYRCASSQATDRGYNEQFFGPGTRLTVL.